The clone carrying this T cell receptor (beta chain) was detected ten times or more. Its antigen is not identified. This sample is part of a study of metastatic and nonmetastatic thyroid tumors. Overall study findings and caveats: Reportedly, malignant thyroid tumors had significantly higher TCR beta diversity than benign nodules, in blood and tumor.

In the authors' workflow: For papillary thyroid cancer, a distant-metastasis classifier was constructed from CDR3 differences observed across clinicopathological groups. TCRdb reprocessed the PCR reads via MiXCR. TCRdb's processing, not the authors' own work, is the source of the V and J calls. The sample holds some 19,000 clones, roughly 16% seen once. Treatment of any kind had been given to no patient before thyroid surgery. V dropped 5 bases and J dropped 4; count of bases not matched to a gene: 1. The CDR3 spans 13 residues. The germline CDR1 and CDR2 sequences are SGHAT and FQNNGV. The genes are TRBV11-2 and TRBJ2-5; TRBD1 agrees at 10 bases. The sequence derives from a female donor with papillary thyroid cancer or a benign thyroid nodule (not recorded which). Some clones in this sample may be carry-over from other donors' samples. Input material: blood. The DNA of the CDR3 is TGTGCCAGCAGCCGGGACAGGGGAGAGACCCAGTACTTC. The encoded protein is CASSRDRGETQYF.